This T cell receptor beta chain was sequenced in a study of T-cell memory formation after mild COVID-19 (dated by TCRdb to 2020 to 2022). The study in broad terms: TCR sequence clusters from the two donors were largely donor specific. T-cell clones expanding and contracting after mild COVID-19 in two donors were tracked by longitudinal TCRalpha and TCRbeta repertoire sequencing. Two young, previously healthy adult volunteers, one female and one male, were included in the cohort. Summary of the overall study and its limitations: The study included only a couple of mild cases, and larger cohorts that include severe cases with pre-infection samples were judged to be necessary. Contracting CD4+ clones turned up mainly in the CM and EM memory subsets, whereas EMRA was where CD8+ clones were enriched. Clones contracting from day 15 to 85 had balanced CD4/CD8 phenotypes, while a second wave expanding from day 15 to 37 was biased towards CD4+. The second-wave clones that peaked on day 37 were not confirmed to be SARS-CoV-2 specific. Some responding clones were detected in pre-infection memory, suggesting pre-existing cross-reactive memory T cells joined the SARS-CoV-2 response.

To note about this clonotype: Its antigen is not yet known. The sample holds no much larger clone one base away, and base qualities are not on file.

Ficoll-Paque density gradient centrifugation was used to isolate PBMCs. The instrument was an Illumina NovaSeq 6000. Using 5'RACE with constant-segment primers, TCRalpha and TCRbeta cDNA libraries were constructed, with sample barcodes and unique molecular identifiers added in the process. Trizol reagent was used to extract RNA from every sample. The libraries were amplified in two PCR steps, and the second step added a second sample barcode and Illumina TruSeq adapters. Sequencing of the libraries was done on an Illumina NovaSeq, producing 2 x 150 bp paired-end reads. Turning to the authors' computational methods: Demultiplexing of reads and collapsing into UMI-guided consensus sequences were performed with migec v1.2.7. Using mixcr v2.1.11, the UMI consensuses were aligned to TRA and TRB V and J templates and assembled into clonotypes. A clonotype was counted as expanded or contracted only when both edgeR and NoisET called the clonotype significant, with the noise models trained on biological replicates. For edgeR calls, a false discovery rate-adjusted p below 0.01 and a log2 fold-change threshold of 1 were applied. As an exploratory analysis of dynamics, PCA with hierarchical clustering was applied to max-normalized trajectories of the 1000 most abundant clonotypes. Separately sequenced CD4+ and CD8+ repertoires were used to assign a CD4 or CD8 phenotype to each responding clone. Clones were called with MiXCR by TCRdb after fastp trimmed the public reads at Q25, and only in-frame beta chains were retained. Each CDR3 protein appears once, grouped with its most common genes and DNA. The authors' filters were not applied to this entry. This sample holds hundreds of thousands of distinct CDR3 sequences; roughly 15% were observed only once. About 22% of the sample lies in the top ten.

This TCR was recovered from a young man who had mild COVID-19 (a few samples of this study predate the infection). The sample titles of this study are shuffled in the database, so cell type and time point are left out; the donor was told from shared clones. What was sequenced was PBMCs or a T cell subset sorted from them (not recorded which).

The sequence in DNA is TGCGCCAGCAGCCAAGGGTTTAGACAGGGACGTGGCTACACCTTC. This translates into CASSQGFRQGRGYTF. Rearrangement joined TRBV4-1 to TRBJ1-2; 7 central bases correspond to TRBD1. The germline V gene encodes CDR1 MGHRA and CDR2 YSYEKL. V and J are trimmed by 1 base and 7 bases, and the gene matches miss 9 bases of the junction. The CDR3 has 15 amino acids, counting the end cysteine and phenylalanine. Kept here is only the CDR3 DNA, which spans 45 bases and is read in frame from base 1.